The next 14 T cell receptor beta chains were all read from a single sample in a study of shared clonotypes between healthy human individuals. Some clones are missing from TCRdb's copy, which holds only in-frame ones; the method was immunoSEQ multiplex PCR. The sample yields about 1.4 million clones, approximately 97% seen once. The sample consisted of naive CD4+ T cells sorted from blood. Subset given: CD45RA+ positively selected. The receptor set was obtained from a man younger than 45 in good health.

This chain links TRBV15 with TRBJ2-1; a possible D gene is TRBD2 (5 bases). V was trimmed by 0 bases and J by 5 bases, leaving 11 bases between them. The germline V gene encodes CDR1 LNHNV and CDR2 YYDKDF (reference sequence). The CDR3 loop spans 15 amino acids. In nucleotides, the CDR3 is TGTGCCACCAGCAGAGATCGGTGGACTGACAATGAGCAGTTCTTC. It codes for CATSRDRWTDNEQFF.

Worth noting for this clone: The sample contains more than one DNA sequence encoding this CDR3. This chain joins TRBV18 and TRBJ2-7, with D possibly being TRBD1 (6 bases). With 3 bases removed from V and 6 bases from J, the gap between germline ends came to 15 bases. The CDR3 extends over 14 amino acids. Germline values: CDR1 KGHSH, CDR2 LQKENI. CDR3 nucleotides: TGTGCCAGCTCACCGGGCCAGGGGTTGGGCGAGCAGTACTTC. Protein: CASSPGQGLGEQYF. Full variable domain (missing parts from reference TRBV18 and TRBJ2-7): NAGVMQNPRHLVRRRGQEARLRCSPMKGHSHVYWYRQLPEEGLKFMVYLQKENIIDESGMPKERFSAEFPKEGPSILRIQQVVRGDSAAYFCASSPGQGLGEQYFGPGTRLTVT.

The chain carries TRBV27 and TRBJ2-7; D is perhaps TRBD1 (5 bases). The CDR3 covers 13 residues. V was cut by 3 bases and J by 4 bases, with 10 bases left in between. Germline V gives CDR1 MNHEY, CDR2 SMNVEV (reference sequence). The CDR3 bases are TGTGCCAGCAGTTTTTCCAGGGAATACGAGCAGTACTTC. Its translation: CASSFSREYEQYF.

The chain employs TRBV19 and TRBJ2-7; D might be TRBD2 (5 bases). Trimming removed 5 bases from V and 3 bases from J, with 11 bases in between. The CDR3 runs to 13 residues. CDR1 is LNHDA, CDR2 SQIVND, per germline (reference sequence). Here the CDR3 reads CASSFIGNYEQYF. The CDR3 bases are TGTGCCAGTAGTTTTATCGGGAACTACGAGCAGTACTTC.

This chain uses TRBV7-9 with TRBJ1-1, with D tentatively TRBD1 (6 bases). Germline V gene lookup returns CDR1 SEHNR and CDR2 FQNEAQ (reference sequence). Trimming stripped 5 bases from V and 3 bases from J, with 13 bases between. The CDR3 is made up of 14 amino acids. The CDR3, as DNA: TGTGCCAGCAGCCCACAGGGTTTCGACACTGAAGCTTTCTTT. It encodes CASSPQGFDTEAFF. Complete variable domain (other parts from reference TRBV7-9 and TRBJ1-1): DTGVSQNPRHKITKRGQNVTFRCDPISEHNRLYWYRQTLGQGPEFLTYFQNEAQLEKSRLLSDRFSAERPKGSFSTLEIQRTEQGDSAMYLCASSPQGFDTEAFFGQGTRLTVV.

The chain is built from TRBV5-5 and TRBJ1-5; D is perhaps TRBD1 (6 bases). This CDR3 is 16 amino acids long. V lost 4 bases and J 4 bases, leaving 18 bases between the germline ends. CDR1 SGHKS and CDR2 YYEKEE come from the germline V gene (reference sequence). CDR3 DNA sequence: TGTGCCAGCAGCCCACACAACAGGGTACCTAATCAGCCCCAGCATTTT. It translates to CASSPHNRVPNQPQHF. Together with reference TRBV5-5 and TRBJ1-5, the CDR3 gives the full variable domain: DAGVTQSPTHLIKTRGQQVTLRCSPISGHKSVSWYQQVLGQGPQFIFQYYEKEERGRGNFPDRFSARQFPNYSSELNVNALLLGDSALYLCASSPHNRVPNQPQHFGDGTRLSIL.

The V gene is TRBV27, the J gene TRBJ2-1; either TRBD1 or TRBD2 may supply D (6 bases each). Germline V CDR1 and CDR2: MNHEY, SMNVEV (reference sequence). The CDR3 spans 16 residues. With 3 bases removed from V and 5 bases from J, the gap between germline ends came to 17 bases. CDR3 in DNA: TGTGCCAGCAGTTTTGCAGGGGTGGCGGGAAACAATGAGCAGTTCTTC. Translated, it gives CASSFAGVAGNNEQFF.

The J gene is TRBJ2-1, the V gene TRBV5-1; no clear D gene. V lost 0 bases to trimming and J lost 9 bases, with 10 bases between them. Per germline, CDR1 SGHRS and CDR2 YFSETQ. The CDR3 consists of 13 residues. As DNA, the CDR3 is TGCGCCAGCAGCTTGGGTCCCTCTAGTGAGCAGTTCTTC. Translating it yields CASSLGPSSEQFF. Filled out from reference TRBV5-1 and TRBJ2-1, the complete variable domain reads KAGVTQTPRYLIKTRGQQVTLSCSPISGHRSVSWYQQTPGQGLQFLFEYFSETQRNKGNFPGRFSGRQFSNSRSEMNVSTLELGDSALYLCASSLGPSSEQFFGPGTRLTVL.

As to this clone: At one end the junction does not follow the germline gene, possibly because of a read error. V and J are TRBV7-7 and TRBJ2-2; D uncertain. The CDR3 extends over 14 amino acids. The germline gives CDR1 SSHAT, CDR2 FNYEAQ (reference sequence). In DNA form, the CDR3 reads TGTGCTAGCAGCCTGACACCGAACACCGGGGAGCTGTTTTTT. Its protein is CASSLTPNTGELFF.

The chain is built from TRBV11-2 and TRBJ2-7; 7 nucleotides agree with TRBD2. The CDR3 is made up of 15 amino acids. V shed 1 base and J 3 bases; nucleotides not matched to a gene: 6. The germline gives CDR1 SGHAT, CDR2 FQNNGV. The CDR3 bases are TGTGCCAGCAGCTTAGCATCTAGCGGTCTCTACGAGCAGTACTTC. Its protein product is CASSLASSGLYEQYF.

The chain uses TRBV6-5 and TRBJ2-1; D is uncertain. With 6 bases removed from V and 5 bases from J, the gap between germline ends came to 17 bases. Germline V CDR1 and CDR2: MNHEY, SVGAGI. The CDR3 has 15 residues. CDR3 in amino acids: CASRPQGASNNEQFF. The CDR3 DNA sequence: TGTGCCAGCAGACCCCAAGGAGCCTCTAACAATGAGCAGTTCTTC.

The rearrangement links TRBV7-2 to TRBJ2-5; D possibly corresponds to TRBD1 (6 bases). Germline CDR1 reads SGHTA; CDR2 reads FQGNSA. This CDR3 comprises 14 residues. V gave up 4 bases and J gave up 1 base, with 10 bases separating them. CDR3 residues: CASSYRDTQETQYF. The CDR3 DNA reads as TGTGCCAGCAGCTACCGGGACACCCAAGAGACCCAGTACTTC.

This sequence joins TRBV7-9 and TRBJ2-2, with D possibly TRBD2 on 5 matching bases. Trimming cost V 5 bases and J 3 bases, with 13 bases left between them. The CDR3 is 15 residues long. CDR1 and CDR2 (germline): SEHNR, FQNEAQ (reference sequence). The CDR3 bases are TGTGCCAGCAGCCCGGACTTACGGTACACCGGGGAGCTGTTTTTT. Translated: CASSPDLRYTGELFF.

The J gene is TRBJ1-3, the V gene TRBV13; TRBD1 aligns across 8 bases. Germline V lookup: CDR1 PRHDT, CDR2 FYEKMQ (reference sequence). The CDR3 length is 18 residues. V was clipped by 1 base and J by 0 bases; unmatched bases: 8. The CDR3 nucleotides read TGTGCCAGCAGCTTAGAATACCCGGGACAGGTCTCTGGAAACACCATATATTTT. It specifies CASSLEYPGQVSGNTIYF.